These T cell receptor beta chains were read from a single sample in a study of CD8 T cells in ankylosing spondylitis. TCRdb re-derived calls from the 5' RACE reads in MiXCR, one entry per CDR3 protein. The sample includes hundreds of thousands of distinct CDR3 sequences, 12% seen only once; the top ten take 0.51%. The sample was blood, either unsorted or a sorted T cell fraction (not recorded which). Receptor source: a male donor with ankylosing spondylitis. Each CDR3 is given without its conserved first and last residue.

v_gene: TRBV5-1; CDR3aa: ASSRQGTIIWDEQF
v_gene: TRBV9; CDR3aa: ASSFRTGPDYEQY
v_gene: TRBV6-5; CDR3aa: ASSYRGGQGGYT
v_gene: TRBV7-2; CDR3aa: ASSSRTTYEQY
v_gene: TRBV6-2/TRBV6-3; CDR3aa: ASSPVAGESYNEQF
v_gene: TRBV5-1; CDR3aa: ASSSTRGDTEAF
v_gene: TRBV7-9; CDR3aa: ASSPSGGIYNEQF
v_gene: TRBV29-1; CDR3aa: SVDVGKRNEQF
v_gene: TRBV5-1; CDR3aa: ASAPQLRTGYT
v_gene: TRBV29-1; CDR3aa: SVGQGSNQPQH
v_gene: TRBV10-3; CDR3aa: AISDPTGGPEAF
v_gene: TRBV20-1; CDR3aa: SARTSGRTAYNEQF
v_gene: TRBV5-1; CDR3aa: ASSISTDNYGYT
v_gene: TRBV19; CDR3aa: ASGDRLVEQF
v_gene: TRBV5-1; CDR3aa: ASSPETPGGDTQY
v_gene: TRBV12-3/TRBV12-4; CDR3aa: ASSLGTPRGYNTGELF
v_gene: TRBV20-1; CDR3aa: SAVPGQGFEKLF
v_gene: TRBV7-2; CDR3aa: ASSLASGIGETQY
v_gene: TRBV7-3; CDR3aa: ASSLQGIGDTQY
v_gene: TRBV10-3; CDR3aa: AISGQGSSLQETQY
v_gene: TRBV29-1; CDR3aa: SVYGTDFYNEQF
v_gene: TRBV3-1; CDR3aa: ASSPGTAVDTEAF
v_gene: TRBV10-3; CDR3aa: AISSRWGTEAF
v_gene: TRBV5-1; CDR3aa: ASSLTSGWGNEQF
v_gene: TRBV2; CDR3aa: ASSAQVSSYNEQF
v_gene: TRBV20-1; CDR3aa: CWTGTSGSLGETQY
v_gene: TRBV6-5; CDR3aa: ASSLRGQYTEAF
v_gene: TRBV20-1; CDR3aa: SASVAGPTDTQY
v_gene: TRBV5-1; CDR3aa: ASGSPGPRRNEQF
v_gene: TRBV20-1; CDR3aa: SASSTGEGETQY
v_gene: TRBV7-2; CDR3aa: ASSGGGTGMPQH
v_gene: TRBV5-1; CDR3aa: ASSLSLGGMNTEAF
v_gene: TRBV18; CDR3aa: ASSPVPETQY
v_gene: TRBV5-5; CDR3aa: ASSLALKTNTGELF
v_gene: TRBV27; CDR3aa: ASSRAGSYEQY
v_gene: TRBV20-1; CDR3aa: SGGSPLH
v_gene: TRBV20-1; CDR3aa: SARSPGPGDTQY
v_gene: TRBV11-1; CDR3aa: ASSPQRTSGGSQETQY
v_gene: TRBV29-1; CDR3aa: SVIRGRGLNEQY
v_gene: TRBV20-1; CDR3aa: SASMDRGSGEAF
v_gene: TRBV29-1; CDR3aa: SATYSGNTIY
v_gene: TRBV6-5; CDR3aa: ASSLDSSPTNEKLF
v_gene: TRBV20-1; CDR3aa: STPLQHGYT
v_gene: TRBV5-1; CDR3aa: ASSLTFSSTDTQY
v_gene: TRBV7-2; CDR3aa: ASSLVRLANYGYT
v_gene: TRBV29-1; CDR3aa: SVESFHGTDTQY
v_gene: TRBV6-1; CDR3aa: ASSTGGYMNTEAF
v_gene: TRBV7-9; CDR3aa: ASSLVSSGVDYNEQF
v_gene: TRBV7-2; CDR3aa: ASSPGSAPYEQY
v_gene: TRBV7-8; CDR3aa: ASSRLGALSGAF
v_gene: TRBV19; CDR3aa: ASSMPSGRASDEQF
v_gene: TRBV4-1; CDR3aa: ASSQSWGSLSYNEQF
v_gene: TRBV24-1; CDR3aa: ATSDFGNYGYT
v_gene: TRBV27; CDR3aa: ASTQTGAGANVLT
v_gene: TRBV6-5; CDR3aa: ASSYVLGDYEQY
v_gene: TRBV30; CDR3aa: AWSAGFRTGELF
v_gene: TRBV5-1; CDR3aa: ASRLGPSGSKDEQF
v_gene: TRBV29-1; CDR3aa: SVLYGVETQY
v_gene: TRBV7-9; CDR3aa: ASSLWTSGQETQY